The 2 T cell receptor beta chains below all came from one sample that was sequenced in a study of blood T cell repertoires in COVID-19. Sequencing was performed with immunoSEQ multiplex PCR; in TCRdb, only in-frame clones are kept and a portion is missing. The sample lists 85,000 to 120,000 clones; 70% to 80% were seen once. The specimen was peripheral blood. Receptors were obtained from a human donor with acute or convalescent COVID-19. The donor label of this sample is uncertain.

This chain connects TRBV27 to TRBJ2-3, with a possible D match to TRBD1 (5 bases). The germline V gene encodes CDR1 MNHEY and CDR2 SMNVEV (reference sequence). The CDR3 totals 15 residues. The germline V and J ends were trimmed by 2 bases and 6 bases, with 15 bases remaining between them. The CDR3 region is CASSLGSLGRDTQYF. In DNA, the CDR3 is TGTGCCAGCAGTTTAGGCAGTCTGGGGCGGGATACGCAGTATTTT.

The count of this clone is one. The chain links TRBV14 to TRBJ2-3, with 9 bases that match TRBD2. CDR3 size: 18 residues. The J segment lost 3 bases and the V segment lost 5 bases, leaving 15 bases of the junction unmatched. Germline CDR1 reads SGHDN; CDR2 reads FVKESK. The CDR3 DNA is TGTGCCAGCAGCTTTCGAGGCTGGCGGGGGGGCCGAACAGATACGCAGTATTTT. This sequence encodes CASSFRGWRGGRTDTQYF.